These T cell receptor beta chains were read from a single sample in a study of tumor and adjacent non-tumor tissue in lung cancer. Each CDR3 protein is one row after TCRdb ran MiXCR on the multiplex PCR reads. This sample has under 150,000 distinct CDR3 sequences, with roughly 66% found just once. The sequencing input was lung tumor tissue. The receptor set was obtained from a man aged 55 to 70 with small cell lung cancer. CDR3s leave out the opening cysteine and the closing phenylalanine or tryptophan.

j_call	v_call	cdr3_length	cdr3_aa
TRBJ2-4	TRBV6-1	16	ASSVSPPFQLAKNIQY
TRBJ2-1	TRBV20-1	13	SASSGKSIYNEQF
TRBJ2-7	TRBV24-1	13	ATSGPRDVSYEQY
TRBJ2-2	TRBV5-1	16	ASNGYSGSSGTTGELF
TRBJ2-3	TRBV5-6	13	ASSSPGQVTDTQY
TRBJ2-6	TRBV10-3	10	AITDGANVLT
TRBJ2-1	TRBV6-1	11	ANSDVRLGEQF
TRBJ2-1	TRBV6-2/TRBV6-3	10	ASSTGPNNEQ
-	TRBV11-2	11	ASSLNLPDAQH
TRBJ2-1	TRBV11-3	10	ASSLVRLEQF
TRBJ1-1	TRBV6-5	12	ATSKRTGGTEAF
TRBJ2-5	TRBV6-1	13	ASSEVVTRAEAQY
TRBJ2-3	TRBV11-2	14	SSSLGGGGGTDTQY
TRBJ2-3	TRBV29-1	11	TVEAGGVDTQY
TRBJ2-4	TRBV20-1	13	SARVVTDPKNIQY
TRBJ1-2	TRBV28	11	ASSLWANYGYI
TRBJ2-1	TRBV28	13	ASSTSGGHYDEQF
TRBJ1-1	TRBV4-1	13	ASNQVPRGDTEAF
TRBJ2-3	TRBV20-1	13	SARSAGRAADTQY
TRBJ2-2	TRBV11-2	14	ASSLRASSISGELF
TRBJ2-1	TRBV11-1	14	ASSFLGLAGNNEQF
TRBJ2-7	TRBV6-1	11	ASSASSGYEQY
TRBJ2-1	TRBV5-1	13	ASSIGHRDYNEQL
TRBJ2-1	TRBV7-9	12	GTHTTDSYNEQF
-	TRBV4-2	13	ASSQTGTGSQPQY
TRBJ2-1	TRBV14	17	ASSQDYITSGSKGNEQF
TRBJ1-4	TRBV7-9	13	ASNLARQGSEKLF
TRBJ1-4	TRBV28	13	ASSFFPTRGEKLF
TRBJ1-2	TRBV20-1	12	SATFEERVDGYT
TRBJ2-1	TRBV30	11	ASGLAVYNEQF
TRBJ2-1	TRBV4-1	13	VSSHGTGALNEQF
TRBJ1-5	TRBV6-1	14	ASGPFHGQCNQPQH
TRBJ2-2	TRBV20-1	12	SVRQGAGTGELF
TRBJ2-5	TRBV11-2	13	ASSLDRRRRETQY
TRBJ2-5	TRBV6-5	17	ANSPTSGGTSGREETQY
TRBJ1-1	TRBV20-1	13	SAGESGTAATEAF
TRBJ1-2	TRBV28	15	DSSSYSLQGSHYGYT
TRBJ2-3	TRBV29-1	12	SVAGQGAIDTQY
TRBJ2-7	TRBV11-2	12	ASSLVGAAYEQY
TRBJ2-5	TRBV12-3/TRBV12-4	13	ASSYYNRGQETQY
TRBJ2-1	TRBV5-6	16	ASSAGLAGGMDYNEQF
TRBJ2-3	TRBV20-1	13	SARRAGYGTDTRY
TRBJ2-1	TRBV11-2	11	TSRFVLNNEQF
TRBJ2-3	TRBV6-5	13	VSSPIGARTDTQY
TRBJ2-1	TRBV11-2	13	ASNLGQGRNNEQF
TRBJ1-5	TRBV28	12	ASNRPVGDQSQH